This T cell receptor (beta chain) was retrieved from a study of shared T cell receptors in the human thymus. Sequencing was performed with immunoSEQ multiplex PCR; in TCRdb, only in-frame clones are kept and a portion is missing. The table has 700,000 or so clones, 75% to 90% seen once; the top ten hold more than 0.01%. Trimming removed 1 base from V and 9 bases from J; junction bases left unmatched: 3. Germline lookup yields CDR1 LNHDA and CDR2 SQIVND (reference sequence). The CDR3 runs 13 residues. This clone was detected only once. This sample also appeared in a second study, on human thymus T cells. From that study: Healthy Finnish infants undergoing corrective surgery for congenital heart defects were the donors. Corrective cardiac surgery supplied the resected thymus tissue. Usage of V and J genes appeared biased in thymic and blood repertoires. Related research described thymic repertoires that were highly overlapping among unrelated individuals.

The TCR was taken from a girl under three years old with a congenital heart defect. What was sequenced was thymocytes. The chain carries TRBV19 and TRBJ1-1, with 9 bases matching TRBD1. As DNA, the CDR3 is TGTGCCAGTAGTATAGGGGGGACAGGGCAAGCTTTCTTT. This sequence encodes CASSIGGTGQAFF.